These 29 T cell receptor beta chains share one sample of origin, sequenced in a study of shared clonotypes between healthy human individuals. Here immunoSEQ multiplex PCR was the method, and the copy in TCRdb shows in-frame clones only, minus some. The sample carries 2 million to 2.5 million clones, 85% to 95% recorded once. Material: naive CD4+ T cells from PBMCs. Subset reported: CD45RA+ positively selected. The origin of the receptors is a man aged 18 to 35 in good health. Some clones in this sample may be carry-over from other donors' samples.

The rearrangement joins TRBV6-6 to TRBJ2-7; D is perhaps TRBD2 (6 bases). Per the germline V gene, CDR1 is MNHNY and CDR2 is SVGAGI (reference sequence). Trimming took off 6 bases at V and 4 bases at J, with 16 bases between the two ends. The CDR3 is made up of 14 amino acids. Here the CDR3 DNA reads TGTGCCAGCAGCGCTGGAGCGGGTTGGTACGAGCAGTACTTC. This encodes CASSAGAGWYEQYF.

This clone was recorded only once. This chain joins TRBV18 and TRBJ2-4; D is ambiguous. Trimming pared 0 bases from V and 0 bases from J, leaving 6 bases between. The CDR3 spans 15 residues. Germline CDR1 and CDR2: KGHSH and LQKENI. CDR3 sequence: CASSPPTLAKNIQYF. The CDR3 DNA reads TGTGCCAGCTCACCACCAACACTAGCCAAAAACATTCAGTACTTC.

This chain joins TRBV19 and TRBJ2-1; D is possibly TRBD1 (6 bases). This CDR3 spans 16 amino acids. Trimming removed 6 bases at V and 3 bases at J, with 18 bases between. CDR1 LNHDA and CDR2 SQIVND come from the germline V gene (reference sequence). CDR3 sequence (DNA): TGTGCCAGTAGCACAGGGACCCTAAAGCTCTACAATGAGCAGTTCTTC. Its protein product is CASSTGTLKLYNEQFF. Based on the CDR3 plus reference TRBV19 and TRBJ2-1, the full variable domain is DGGITQSPKYLFRKEGQNVTLSCEQNLNHDAMYWYRQDPGQGLRLIYYSQIVNDFQKGDIAEGYSVSREKKESFPLTVTSAQKNPTAFYLCASSTGTLKLYNEQFFGPGTRLTVL.

CDR3 residues: CASSPPGAATNEKLFF. DNA of the CDR3: TGTGCCAGCAGTCCCCCCGGGGCAGCAACTAATGAAAAACTGTTTTTT. The chain uses TRBV28 and TRBJ1-4; a weak D match, TRBD1 (5 bases). The CDR3 extends over 16 amino acids. V was cut by 5 bases and J by 0 bases, with 13 bases left in between. Germline V lookup: CDR1 MDHEN, CDR2 SYDVKM. The complete variable domain, with remaining parts taken from reference TRBV28 and TRBJ1-4, reads DVKVTQSSRYLVKRTGEKVFLECVQDMDHENMFWYRQDPGLGLRLIYFSYDVKMKEKGDIPEGYSVSREKKERFSLILESASTNQTSMYLCASSPPGAATNEKLFFGSGTQLSVL.

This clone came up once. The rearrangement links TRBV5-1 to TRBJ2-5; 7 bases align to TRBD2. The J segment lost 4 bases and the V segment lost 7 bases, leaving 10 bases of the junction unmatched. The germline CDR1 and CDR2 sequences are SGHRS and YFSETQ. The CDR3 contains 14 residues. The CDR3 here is CASRVISGTETQYF. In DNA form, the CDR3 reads TGCGCCAGCCGGGTAATAAGCGGGACAGAGACCCAGTACTTC.

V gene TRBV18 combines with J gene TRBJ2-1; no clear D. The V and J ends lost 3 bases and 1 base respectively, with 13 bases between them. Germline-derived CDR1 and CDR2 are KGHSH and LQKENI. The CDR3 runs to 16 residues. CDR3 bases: TGTGCCAGCTCACCTTTTGGGATAGGGTCCTACAATGAGCAGTTCTTC. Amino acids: CASSPFGIGSYNEQFF. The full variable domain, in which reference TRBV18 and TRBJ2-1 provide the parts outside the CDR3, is NAGVMQNPRHLVRRRGQEARLRCSPMKGHSHVYWYRQLPEEGLKFMVYLQKENIIDESGMPKERFSAEFPKEGPSILRIQQVVRGDSAAYFCASSPFGIGSYNEQFFGPGTRLTVL.

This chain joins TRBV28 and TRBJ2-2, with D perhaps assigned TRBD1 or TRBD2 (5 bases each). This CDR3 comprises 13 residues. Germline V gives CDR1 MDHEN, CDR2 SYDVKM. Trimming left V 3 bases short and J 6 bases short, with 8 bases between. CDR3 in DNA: TGTGCCAGCAGTTTTGGGGGTTCCGGGGAGCTGTTTTTT. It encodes CASSFGGSGELFF.

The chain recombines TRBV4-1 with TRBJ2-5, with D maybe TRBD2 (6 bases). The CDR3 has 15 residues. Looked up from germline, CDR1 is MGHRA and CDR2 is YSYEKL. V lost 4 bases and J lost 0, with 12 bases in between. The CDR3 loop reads CASSRGGTYQETQYF. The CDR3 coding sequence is TGCGCCAGCAGCCGAGGTGGGACTTACCAAGAGACCCAGTACTTC.

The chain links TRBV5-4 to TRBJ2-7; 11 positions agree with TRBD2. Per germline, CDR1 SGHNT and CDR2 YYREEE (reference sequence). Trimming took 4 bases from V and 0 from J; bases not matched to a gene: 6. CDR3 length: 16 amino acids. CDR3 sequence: CASSPGTSGFSYEQYF. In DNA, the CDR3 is TGTGCCAGCAGCCCCGGGACTAGCGGATTCTCCTACGAGCAGTACTTC.

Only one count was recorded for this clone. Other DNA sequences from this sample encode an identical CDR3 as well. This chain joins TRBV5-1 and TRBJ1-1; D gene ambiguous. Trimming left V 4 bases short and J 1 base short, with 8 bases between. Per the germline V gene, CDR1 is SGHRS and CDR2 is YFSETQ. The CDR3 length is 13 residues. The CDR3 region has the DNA TGCGCCAGCAGCCGGCTGGAGAACACTGAAGCTTTCTTT. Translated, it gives CASSRLENTEAFF.

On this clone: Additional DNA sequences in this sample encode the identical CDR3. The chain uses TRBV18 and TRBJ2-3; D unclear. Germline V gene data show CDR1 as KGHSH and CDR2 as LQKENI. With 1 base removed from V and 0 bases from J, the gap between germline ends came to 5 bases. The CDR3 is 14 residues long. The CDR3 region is CASSPLASTDTQYF. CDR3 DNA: TGTGCCAGCTCACCACTGGCTAGCACAGATACGCAGTATTTT.

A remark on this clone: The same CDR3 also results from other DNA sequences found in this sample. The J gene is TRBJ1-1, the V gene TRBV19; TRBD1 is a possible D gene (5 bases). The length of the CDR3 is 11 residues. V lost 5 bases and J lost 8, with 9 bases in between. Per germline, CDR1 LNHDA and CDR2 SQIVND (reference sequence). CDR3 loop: CASSDRAEAFF. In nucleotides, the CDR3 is TGTGCCAGTAGTGACAGAGCGGAAGCTTTCTTT.

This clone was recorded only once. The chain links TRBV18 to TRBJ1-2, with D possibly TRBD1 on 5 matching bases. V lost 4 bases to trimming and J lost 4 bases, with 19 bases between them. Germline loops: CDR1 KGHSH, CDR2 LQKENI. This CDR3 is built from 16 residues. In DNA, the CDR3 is TGTGCCAGCTCACTCGCTAGGGGATTAACGGGCTATGGCTACACCTTC. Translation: CASSLARGLTGYGYTF.

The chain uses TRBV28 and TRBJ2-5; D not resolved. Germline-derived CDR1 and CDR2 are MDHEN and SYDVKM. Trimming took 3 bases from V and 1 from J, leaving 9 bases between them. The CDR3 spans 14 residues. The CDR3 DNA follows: TGTGCCAGCAGTTTCGGCGGAGTCCAAGAGACCCAGTACTTC. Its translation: CASSFGGVQETQYF.

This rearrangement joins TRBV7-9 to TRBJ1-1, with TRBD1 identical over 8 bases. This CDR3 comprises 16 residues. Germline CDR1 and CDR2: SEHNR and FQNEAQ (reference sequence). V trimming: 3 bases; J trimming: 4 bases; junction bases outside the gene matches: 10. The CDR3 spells CASSLTGARGRTEAFF. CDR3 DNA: TGTGCCAGCAGCTTGACAGGGGCCAGAGGTCGCACTGAAGCTTTCTTT.

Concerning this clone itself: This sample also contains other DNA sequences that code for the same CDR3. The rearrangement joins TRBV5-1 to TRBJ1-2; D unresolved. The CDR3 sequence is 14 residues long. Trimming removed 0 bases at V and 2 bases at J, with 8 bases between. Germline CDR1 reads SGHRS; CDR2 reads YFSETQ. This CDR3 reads CASSLAAGNYGYTF. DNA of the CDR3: TGCGCCAGCAGCTTGGCGGCGGGGAACTATGGCTACACCTTC. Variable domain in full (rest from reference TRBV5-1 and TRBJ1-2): KAGVTQTPRYLIKTRGQQVTLSCSPISGHRSVSWYQQTPGQGLQFLFEYFSETQRNKGNFPGRFSGRQFSNSRSEMNVSTLELGDSALYLCASSLAAGNYGYTFGSGTRLTVV.

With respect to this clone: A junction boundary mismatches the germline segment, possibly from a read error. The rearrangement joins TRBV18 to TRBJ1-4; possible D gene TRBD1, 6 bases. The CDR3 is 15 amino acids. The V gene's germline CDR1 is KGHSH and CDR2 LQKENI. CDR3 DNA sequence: TGTGCCAGCTCTCCACAGGGTCCCGCTAATGAAAAACTGTTTTTT. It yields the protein CASSPQGPANEKLFF. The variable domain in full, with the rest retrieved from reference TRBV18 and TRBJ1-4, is NAGVMQNPRHLVRRRGQEARLRCSPMKGHSHVYWYRQLPEEGLKFMVYLQKENIIDESGMPKERFSAEFPKEGPSILRIQQVVRGDSAAYFCASSPQGPANEKLFFGSGTQLSVL.

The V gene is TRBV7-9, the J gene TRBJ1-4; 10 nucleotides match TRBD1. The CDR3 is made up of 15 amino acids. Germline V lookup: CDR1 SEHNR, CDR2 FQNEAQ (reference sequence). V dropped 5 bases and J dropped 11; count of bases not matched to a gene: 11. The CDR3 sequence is CASSPRDRGVGKLFF. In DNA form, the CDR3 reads TGTGCCAGCAGCCCTCGGGACAGGGGAGTTGGGAAACTGTTTTTT.

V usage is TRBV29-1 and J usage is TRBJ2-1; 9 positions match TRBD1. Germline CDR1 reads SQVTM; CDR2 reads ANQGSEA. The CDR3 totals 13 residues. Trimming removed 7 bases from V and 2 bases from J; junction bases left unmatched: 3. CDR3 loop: CSAWTGAYNEQFF. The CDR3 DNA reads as TGCAGCGCTTGGACAGGGGCCTACAATGAGCAGTTCTTC.

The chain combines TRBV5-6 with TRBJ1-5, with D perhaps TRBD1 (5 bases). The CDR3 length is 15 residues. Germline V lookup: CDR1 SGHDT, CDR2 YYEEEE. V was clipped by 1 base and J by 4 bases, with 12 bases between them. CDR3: CASSLRWQGNQPQHF. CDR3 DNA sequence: TGTGCCAGCAGCTTGCGTTGGCAGGGTAATCAGCCCCAGCATTTT.

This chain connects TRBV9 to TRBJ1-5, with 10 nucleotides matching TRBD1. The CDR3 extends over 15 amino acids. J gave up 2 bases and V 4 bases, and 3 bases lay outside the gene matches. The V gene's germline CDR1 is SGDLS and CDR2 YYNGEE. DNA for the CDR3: TGTGCCAGCAGCCCGGGGACAGGGGGCAATCAGCCCCAGCATTTT. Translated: CASSPGTGGNQPQHF.

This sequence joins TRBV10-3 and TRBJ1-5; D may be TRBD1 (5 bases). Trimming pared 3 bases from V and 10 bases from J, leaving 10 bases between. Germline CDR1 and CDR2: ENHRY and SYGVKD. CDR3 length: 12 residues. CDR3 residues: CAISEGERPQHF. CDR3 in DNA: TGTGCCATCAGTGAAGGGGAACGACCCCAGCATTTT.

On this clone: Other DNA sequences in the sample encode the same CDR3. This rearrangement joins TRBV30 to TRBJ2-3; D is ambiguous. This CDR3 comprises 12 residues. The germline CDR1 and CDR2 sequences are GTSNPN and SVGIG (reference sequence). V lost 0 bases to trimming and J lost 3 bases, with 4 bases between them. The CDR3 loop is CAWSVRTDTQYF. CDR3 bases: TGTGCCTGGAGTGTACGAACAGATACGCAGTATTTT.

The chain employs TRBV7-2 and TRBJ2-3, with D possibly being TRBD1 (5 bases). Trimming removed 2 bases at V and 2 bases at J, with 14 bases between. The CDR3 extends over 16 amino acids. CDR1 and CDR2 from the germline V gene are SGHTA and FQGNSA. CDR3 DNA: TGTGCCAGCAGCTTATTAGGGGCTGGGATCACAGATACGCAGTATTTT. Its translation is CASSLLGAGITDTQYF.

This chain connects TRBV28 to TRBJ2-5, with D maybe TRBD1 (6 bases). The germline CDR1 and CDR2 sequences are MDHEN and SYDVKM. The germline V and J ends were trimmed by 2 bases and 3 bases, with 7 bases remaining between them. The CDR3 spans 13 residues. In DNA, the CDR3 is TGTGCCAGCAGTTTACCAGGGGAAGAGACCCAGTACTTC. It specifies CASSLPGEETQYF. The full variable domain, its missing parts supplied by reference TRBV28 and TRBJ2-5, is DVKVTQSSRYLVKRTGEKVFLECVQDMDHENMFWYRQDPGLGLRLIYFSYDVKMKEKGDIPEGYSVSREKKERFSLILESASTNQTSMYLCASSLPGEETQYFGPGTRLLVL.

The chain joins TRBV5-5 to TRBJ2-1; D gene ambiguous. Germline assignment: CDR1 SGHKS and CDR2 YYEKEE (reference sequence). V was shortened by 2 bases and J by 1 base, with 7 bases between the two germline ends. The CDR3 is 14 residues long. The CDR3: CASSLSSSYNEQFF. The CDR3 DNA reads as TGTGCCAGCAGCTTATCGAGTTCCTACAATGAGCAGTTCTTC.

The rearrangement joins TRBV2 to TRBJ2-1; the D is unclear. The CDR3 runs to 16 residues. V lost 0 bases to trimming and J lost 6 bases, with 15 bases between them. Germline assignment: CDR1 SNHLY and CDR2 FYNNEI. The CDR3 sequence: CASSEALPIPSNEQFF. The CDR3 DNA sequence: TGTGCCAGCAGTGAAGCCCTTCCTATTCCTAGCAATGAGCAGTTCTTC.

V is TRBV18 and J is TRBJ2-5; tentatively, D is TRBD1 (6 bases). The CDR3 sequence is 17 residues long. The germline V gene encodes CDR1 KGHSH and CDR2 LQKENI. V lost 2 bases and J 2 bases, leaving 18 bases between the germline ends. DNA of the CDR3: TGTGCCAGCTCACCAAGGCTCCGACAGGCTTTACAAGAGACCCAGTACTTC. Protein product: CASSPRLRQALQETQYF.

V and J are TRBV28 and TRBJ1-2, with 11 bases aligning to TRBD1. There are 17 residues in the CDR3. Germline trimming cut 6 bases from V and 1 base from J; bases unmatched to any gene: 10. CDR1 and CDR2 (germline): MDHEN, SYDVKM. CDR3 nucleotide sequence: TGTGCCAGCAGGGAAGGACAGGGGGCAAGGTTTAACTATGGCTACACCTTC. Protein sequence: CASREGQGARFNYGYTF.